This record looks at one TCR beta chain sequence and its context. The antigen remains unidentified. One end of the junction varies from germline; a read error may be responsible. The CDR3 is 15 amino acids. The germline V gene has CDR1 MNHEY and CDR2 SVGAGI. TCRs were amplified from 600 ng gDNA of bulk tumor per sample. Several biopsies per primary tumor, spaced far apart, were taken during surgery. Each patient presented with untreated, newly diagnosed non-small cell lung cancer and received curative surgery. There were some 14 donors in total. They were all newly diagnosed non-small cell lung cancer patients undergoing surgery with curative intent. It was a multiplex PCR that amplified TCR beta CDR3, with 32 V and 13 J primers. TCRdb passed the multiplex PCR reads through MiXCR, listing each CDR3 protein once. This sample has a few thousand distinct CDR3 sequences, with 27% found just once. The data were obtained in a study of immune heterogeneity within non-small cell lung tumors. Overall study: In total, the tumors were 4 squamous cell carcinomas, around ten non-squamous carcinomas and 1 not otherwise specified. General study results and limits: Individual patients' high-frequency T-cell receptor beta clonotypes were largely distinct from one another. Each patient's tumor sites shared recurring identical dominant CDR3 beta clonotypes, and individual sites also carried their own high-frequency clones.

This clonotype was sampled from a man in his 60s with non-small cell lung cancer. The rearrangement joins TRBV6-5 to TRBJ2-6; D not resolved. The specimen sequenced was lung tumor tissue. The CDR3 loop is CASGWSLSVANVLTF. CDR3 nucleotides: TGTGCCAGCGGTTGGAGCCTCTCTGTGGCCAACGTCCTGACTTTC.